Below are 14 T cell receptor beta chains sequenced from a single sample in a study of cytomegalovirus exposure and HLA in healthy donors. Vbeta (60) and Jbeta (13) primers were used in the PCR. Profiled with immunoSEQ multiplex PCR; TCRdb holds only in-frame clones, not every one. The table lists 130,000 to 150,000 clones. The source material was PBMCs. The source of these receptors is a man aged 35-49 years in good health and CMV-seronegative.

The rearrangement uses TRBV4-2 and TRBJ2-5, with TRBD2 identical over 12 bases. There are 24 residues in the CDR3. Per germline, CDR1 LGHNA and CDR2 YNFKEQ. The J segment lost 2 bases and the V segment lost 3 bases, leaving 28 bases of the junction unmatched. The CDR3 sequence is CASSQPSRQVAPGTSGSPQETQYF. The CDR3 nucleotides are TGTGCCAGCAGCCAGCCTTCCCGACAGGTTGCCCCCGGGACTAGCGGGTCCCCTCAAGAGACCCAGTACTTC.

The V gene is TRBV13, the J gene TRBJ2-2, with 7 bases matching TRBD1. V was clipped by 5 bases and J by 7 bases; unmatched bases: 7. Looked up from germline, CDR1 is PRHDT and CDR2 is FYEKMQ (reference sequence). This CDR3 has 14 residues. The chain's CDR3 is CASSIYRGGGELFF. Here the CDR3 DNA reads TGTGCCAGCAGCATATACAGGGGTGGCGGGGAGCTGTTTTTT.

The genes are TRBV2 and TRBJ2-3; 12 bases line up with TRBD2. The trim removed 5 bases at V and 1 base at J, leaving 1 base unmatched. This CDR3 has 15 amino acids. Germline V gives CDR1 SNHLY, CDR2 FYNNEI. CDR3 residues: CASSRTSGGTDTQYF. The CDR3, as DNA: TGTGCCAGCAGTAGGACTAGCGGGGGCACAGATACGCAGTATTTT.

This chain connects TRBV28 to TRBJ1-1; 8 positions match TRBD1. The CDR3 is made up of 15 amino acids. V lost 6 bases and J lost 6; bases outside the gene matches: 12. Per the germline V gene, CDR1 is MDHEN and CDR2 is SYDVKM. The CDR3, as DNA: TGTGCCAGCAGCCGACCCGGGCAGGGGGCCGCTGAAGCTTTCTTT. It is translated as CASSRPGQGAAEAFF.

As to this clone: The sample contains more than one DNA sequence encoding this CDR3. The J gene is TRBJ1-1, the V gene TRBV5-1, with TRBD1 matching 9 bases. Germline V gives CDR1 SGHRS, CDR2 YFSETQ. V was clipped by 5 bases and J by 1 base; unmatched bases: 0. The CDR3 consists of 13 residues. This CDR3 is CASRTGGNTEAFF. Written as DNA, the CDR3 is TGCGCCAGCAGGACAGGGGGGAACACTGAAGCTTTCTTT.

V and J are TRBV29-1 and TRBJ2-2, with 14 bases identical to TRBD2. The CDR3 is 15 amino acids. V lost 7 bases, J lost 2 bases, and 3 bases stayed unmatched. Germline V gives CDR1 SQVTM, CDR2 ANQGSEA. DNA of the CDR3: TGCAGCGCAGGACTAGCGGGGGGAAACACCGGGGAGCTGTTTTTT. The encoded protein is CSAGLAGGNTGELFF.

This chain links TRBV7-2 with TRBJ1-2; TRBD1 might be the D (5 bases). Trimming left V 5 bases short and J 4 bases short, with 20 bases between. CDR1 and CDR2 from the germline V gene are SGHTA and FQGNSA. CDR3 length equals 16 residues. The CDR3 DNA reads TGTGCCAGCAGCCCCCAGGGATTCGCTTCATTCTATGGCTACACCTTC. This translates into CASSPQGFASFYGYTF.

The chain combines TRBV29-1 with TRBJ1-1, with 8 bases aligning to TRBD1. The CDR3 is 13 amino acids. Germline V gene data show CDR1 as SQVTM and CDR2 as ANQGSEA. The trim removed 3 bases at V and 6 bases at J, leaving 6 bases unmatched. The CDR3 protein is CSVEQGARAEAFF. Here the CDR3 DNA reads TGCAGCGTTGAGCAGGGGGCCCGCGCTGAAGCTTTCTTT.

This sequence joins TRBV7-9 and TRBJ2-7; the D gene is possibly TRBD2 (6 bases). The V end was cut by 0 bases, the J end by 6 bases, with 18 bases between. The CDR3 spans 16 residues. CDR1 SEHNR and CDR2 FQNEAQ come from the germline V gene (reference sequence). The CDR3 region has the DNA TGTGCCAGCAGCTTAGCTCAGGGAGGTTCGACTAGCGAGCAGTACTTC. Translation gives CASSLAQGGSTSEQYF.

The rearrangement links TRBV27 to TRBJ2-5; the match to TRBD2 covers 9 bases. Germline-derived CDR1 and CDR2 are MNHEY and SMNVEV (reference sequence). The CDR3 is made up of 14 amino acids. V trimming: 8 bases; J trimming: 4 bases; junction bases outside the gene matches: 8. This CDR3 reads CASAISGGGETQYF. In nucleotides, the CDR3 is TGTGCCAGCGCCATTAGCGGGGGAGGAGAGACCCAGTACTTC.

The chain joins TRBV6-6 to TRBJ1-6; D remains unclear. The CDR3 is 16 amino acids. The V gene lost 6 bases and the J gene lost 0 bases, with 12 bases spanning the gap. The germline V gene has CDR1 MNHNY and CDR2 SVGAGI (reference sequence). CDR3 protein: CASSPDFSSYNSPLHF. The DNA of the CDR3 is TGTGCCAGCAGCCCGGACTTTAGCTCCTATAATTCACCCCTCCACTTT.

This CDR3 reads CASSLSQGVWNEQFF. CDR3 in DNA: TGTGCCAGCAGCTTAAGCCAGGGTGTTTGGAATGAGCAGTTCTTC. V usage is TRBV7-3 and J usage is TRBJ2-1; the D gene is possibly TRBD1 (5 bases). Germline assignment: CDR1 SGHTA and CDR2 FQGTGA. The CDR3 runs to 15 residues. Trimming left V 1 base short and J 7 bases short, with 14 bases between.

V and J are TRBV28 and TRBJ1-6; the match to TRBD1 covers 7 bases. Unmatched junction bases numbered 1, after V lost 5 bases and J lost 0 bases. This CDR3 has 15 residues. Germline V gene lookup returns CDR1 MDHEN and CDR2 SYDVKM. Here the CDR3 reads CASSGTDSYNSPLHF. The CDR3 DNA is TGTGCCAGCAGTGGGACAGACTCCTATAATTCACCCCTCCACTTT. Drawing the rest from reference TRBV28 and TRBJ1-6, the complete variable domain is DVKVTQSSRYLVKRTGEKVFLECVQDMDHENMFWYRQDPGLGLRLIYFSYDVKMKEKGDIPEGYSVSREKKERFSLILESASTNQTSMYLCASSGTDSYNSPLHFGNGTRLTVT.

The chain is built from TRBV5-1 and TRBJ1-4; 7 bases align to TRBD1. After removal of 0 bases from V and 7 bases from J, the junction contained 9 bases not matched to a gene. CDR1 SGHRS and CDR2 YFSETQ come from the germline V gene. CDR3 length: 16 amino acids. The CDR3 here is CASSLALTGLGEKLFF. The CDR3, as DNA: TGCGCCAGCAGCTTGGCCCTGACAGGGTTAGGTGAAAAACTGTTTTTT.